One sample yielded the 17 T cell receptor delta chains listed below, sequenced in a study of Vδ1+ human thymocytes. Sequences come from RNA converted to cDNA by reverse transcription. CDR3 amplicons came from multiplex PCR with pooled V-gene forward and constant-region reverse primers. TCRdb redid clone calling on the multiplex PCR reads using CATT. The repertoire consists of roughly 50,000 delta-chain clones, with around 15% occurring once and the leading ten covering 0.5%. No antigen has been assigned to these receptors. Study-level findings and limits: In the thymus, TRG and TRD repertoires looked highly polyclonal with Gaussian CDR3 lengths.

The specimen sequenced was Vdelta1+ gamma-delta thymocytes from the thymus. Sample subset: FACS-sorted CD3+ TCRalphabeta- TCRVdelta1+ TCRVdelta2- thymocytes. The receptors derive from a boy younger than two who had congenital heart surgery.

V usage is TRDV1 and J usage is TRDJ1; 12 bases align to TRDD3. With 0 bases clipped from V and 1 base from J, the junction kept 18 bases outside the gene matches. CDR1 is TSWWSYY, CDR2 QGS, per germline. The CDR3 consists of 22 residues. CDR3 sequence (DNA): TGTGCTCTTGGGGAACTATACAGGTTTCTGGGGGATACGATGTCAGTCACCGATAAACTCATCTTT. Protein sequence: CALGELYRFLGDTMSVTDKLIF.

The chain links TRDV1 to TRDJ1; TRDD3 is a possible D gene (5 bases). Germline V CDR1 and CDR2: TSWWSYY, QGS. The CDR3 has 16 amino acids. V lost 2 bases, J lost 5 bases, and 18 bases lay in between. The CDR3 spells CALGETAPKVGDKLIF. The CDR3 DNA reads TGTGCTCTTGGGGAAACTGCGCCCAAGGTGGGGGATAAACTCATCTTT.

This clone was seen a handful of times. The V call is TRDV1, the J call TRDJ1, with 10 bases matching TRDD3. This CDR3 spans 14 amino acids. Germline V gene data show CDR1 as TSWWSYY and CDR2 as QGS. J was trimmed by 7 bases and V by 9 bases; bases with no gene match: 11. Here the CDR3 reads CALSTYWGISKLIF. The CDR3 region has the DNA TGTGCTCTCTCTACGTACTGGGGGATTAGTAAACTCATCTTT.

The chain joins TRDV1 to TRDJ1, with TRDD3 matching 9 bases. V lost 3 bases, J lost 0 bases, and 20 bases stayed unmatched. The germline V gene has CDR1 TSWWSYY and CDR2 QGS. The CDR3 sequence is 21 residues long. CDR3 sequence: CALGDALPRWGIWAHTDKLIF. The CDR3 region has the DNA TGTGCTCTTGGGGACGCTCTTCCCCGTTGGGGGATATGGGCGCACACCGATAAACTCATCTTT.

Regarding this clone: Sequence at one end of the junction differs from germline and may be a read error. The J gene is TRDJ1, the V gene TRDV1, with unresolved D. Per germline, CDR1 TSWWSYY and CDR2 QGS. The CDR3 runs to 15 residues. The CDR3 sequence: CALGSGPRGQDKLTF. CDR3 nucleotide sequence: TGTGCTCTTGGGTCAGGCCCCCGTGGCCAAGATAAACTCACCTTT.

The chain is built from TRDV1 and TRDJ1; tentative D call: TRDD3 (6 bases). Germline V gives CDR1 TSWWSYY, CDR2 QGS. Between the trimmed V and J ends, which lost 1 base and 7 bases, there was a span of 16 bases. This CDR3 is 15 amino acids long. This CDR3 is CALGERGCGISKLIF. DNA of the CDR3: TGTGCTCTTGGGGAACGGGGATGCGGTATAAGTAAACTCATCTTT.

This clone was counted only a few times. The chain uses TRDV1 and TRDJ1, with 9 bases matching TRDD3. Germline V CDR1 and CDR2: TSWWSYY, QGS. Germline trimming cut 4 bases from V and 2 bases from J; bases unmatched to any gene: 17. The CDR3 runs to 19 residues. The CDR3 bases are TGTGCTCTTGGGGGACAAGATGGGGAGGGGATACGCGGGACCGATAAACTCATCTTT. Its protein product is CALGGQDGEGIRGTDKLIF.

The chain combines TRDV1 with TRDJ1; weak D call: TRDD3 (6 bases). Germline V gene sequence: CDR1 TSWWSYY, CDR2 QGS. Trimming stripped 0 bases from V and 2 bases from J, with 22 bases between. This CDR3 spans 19 amino acids. The CDR3 region is CALGELRWGSTLETDKLIF. The CDR3 DNA reads as TGTGCTCTTGGGGAACTGAGGTGGGGGTCTACCCTGGAAACCGATAAACTCATCTTT.

The sample holds a few counts of this clone. This rearrangement joins TRDV1 to TRDJ2; weak D call: TRDD3 (5 bases). V was trimmed by 4 bases and J by 11 bases, leaving 29 bases between them. CDR1 and CDR2 from the germline V gene are TSWWSYY and QGS. This CDR3 comprises 18 residues. CDR3: CALGARGTGIMRLAQLFF. In DNA, the CDR3 is TGTGCTCTTGGGGCTCGGGGTACTGGTATAATGCGGCTAGCGCAACTCTTCTTT.

This clone turned up a few times. This chain joins TRDV1 and TRDJ1, with D tentatively TRDD3 (6 bases). CDR1 is TSWWSYY and CDR2 is QGS in the germline V gene. The CDR3 is 19 amino acids. V gave up 6 bases and J gave up 0 bases, with 26 bases separating them. CDR3 in DNA: TGTGCTCTTGGTGGCCCGCCTCGTACTGGGCTTTGGTACACCGATAAACTCATCTTT. Protein sequence: CALGGPPRTGLWYTDKLIF.

This clone was counted only a few times. J is TRDJ1 and V is TRDV1, with D perhaps TRDD3 (5 bases). The CDR3 has 16 amino acids. Trimming took 1 base from V and 7 from J, leaving 19 bases between them. Germline V CDR1 and CDR2: TSWWSYY, QGS. The CDR3 DNA is TGTGCTCTTGGGGAACCAAAGGCGCCTCCGGATATTAAACTCATCTTT. It is translated as CALGEPKAPPDIKLIF.

To note about this clone: The junction shows a germline mismatch at one end, possibly a read error. The chain has TRDV1 and TRDJ1, with D perhaps matching TRDD3 (7 bases). CDR1 TSWWSYY and CDR2 QGS come from the germline V gene. CDR3 length: 19 residues. The CDR3 loop is CALGDLPGGSYVRTDKLIF. CDR3 DNA: TGTGCTCTTGGGGACCTTCCAGGGGGATCCTACGTACGCACCGATAAACTCATCTTC.

This clone was picked up a small number of times. The chain employs TRDV1 and TRDJ1, with 12 bases that match TRDD3. The CDR3 spans 19 residues. Unmatched junction bases numbered 13, after V lost 0 bases and J lost 5 bases. CDR1 is TSWWSYY, CDR2 QGS, per germline. CDR3 in DNA: TGTGCTCTTGGGGAACTGGCACGAGACTGGGGGATACTGACAGATAAACTCATCTTT. Translating it yields CALGELARDWGILTDKLIF.

The table lists this clone with a few counts. The genes are TRDV1 and TRDJ1; the match to TRDD3 covers 7 bases. Germline-derived CDR1 and CDR2 are TSWWSYY and QGS. J gave up 4 bases and V 2 bases, and 22 bases lay outside the gene matches. This CDR3 is built from 20 residues. The CDR3 loop is CALGERGVSTGDKHGDKLIF. The DNA of the CDR3 is TGTGCTCTTGGGGAAAGAGGGGTTTCTACTGGGGACAAACATGGCGATAAACTCATCTTT.

The genes are TRDV1 and TRDJ1; D uncertain. CDR1 TSWWSYY and CDR2 QGS come from the germline V gene. CDR3 length: 16 residues. V was pared by 5 bases and J by 4 bases, with 20 bases between. The CDR3 sequence: CALGRFVRHTYDKLIF. Written as DNA, the CDR3 is TGTGCTCTTGGGAGATTCGTTCGGCATACCTACGATAAACTCATCTTT.

This chain uses TRDV1 with TRDJ1, with D possibly TRDD3 on 6 matching bases. Trimming cost V 1 base and J 2 bases, with 20 bases left between them. The CDR3 extends over 18 amino acids. The germline V gene encodes CDR1 TSWWSYY and CDR2 QGS. CDR3 residues: CALGEPLPLLGTTDKLIF. The CDR3 nucleotides are TGTGCTCTTGGGGAACCTTTACCATTGCTGGGGACTACCGATAAACTCATCTTT.

There are many counts of this clone. The J gene is TRDJ1, the V gene TRAV29/DV5; no clear D gene. The CDR3 extends over 12 amino acids. V was cut by 1 base and J by 6 bases, with 10 bases left in between. From germline, CDR1 is NSMFDY and CDR2 ISSIKDK. DNA for the CDR3: TGTGCAGCAAGCCAAGGCGGGAATAAACTCATCTTT. Translation gives CAASQGGNKLIF.